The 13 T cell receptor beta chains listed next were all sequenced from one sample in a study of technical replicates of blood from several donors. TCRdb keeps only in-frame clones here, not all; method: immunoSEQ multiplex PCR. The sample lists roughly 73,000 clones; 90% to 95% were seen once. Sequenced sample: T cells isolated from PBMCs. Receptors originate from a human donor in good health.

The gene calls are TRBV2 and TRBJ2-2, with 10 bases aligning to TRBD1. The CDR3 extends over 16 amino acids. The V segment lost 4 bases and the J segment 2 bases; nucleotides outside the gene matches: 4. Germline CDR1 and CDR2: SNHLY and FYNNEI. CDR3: CASSGDRGRNTGELFF. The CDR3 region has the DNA TGTGCCAGCAGTGGAGACAGGGGGCGAAACACCGGGGAGCTGTTTTTT.

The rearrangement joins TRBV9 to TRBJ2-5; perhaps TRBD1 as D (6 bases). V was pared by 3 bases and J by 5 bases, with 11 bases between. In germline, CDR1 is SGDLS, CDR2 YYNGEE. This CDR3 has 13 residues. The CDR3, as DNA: TGTGCCAGCAGCGCCGCCCAGGGGGAGACCCAGTACTTC. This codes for CASSAAQGETQYF.

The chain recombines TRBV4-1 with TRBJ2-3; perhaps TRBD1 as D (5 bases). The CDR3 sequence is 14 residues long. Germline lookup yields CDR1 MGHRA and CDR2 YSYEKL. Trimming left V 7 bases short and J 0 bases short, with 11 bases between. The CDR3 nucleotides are TGCGCCAGCAACGGACACACTAGCACAGATACGCAGTATTTT. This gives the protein CASNGHTSTDTQYF.

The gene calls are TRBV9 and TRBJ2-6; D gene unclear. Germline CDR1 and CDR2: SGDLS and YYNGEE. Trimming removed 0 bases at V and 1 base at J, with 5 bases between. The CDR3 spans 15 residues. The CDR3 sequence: CASSVAPSGANVLTF. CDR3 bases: TGTGCCAGCAGCGTAGCTCCGTCTGGGGCCAACGTCCTGACTTTC.

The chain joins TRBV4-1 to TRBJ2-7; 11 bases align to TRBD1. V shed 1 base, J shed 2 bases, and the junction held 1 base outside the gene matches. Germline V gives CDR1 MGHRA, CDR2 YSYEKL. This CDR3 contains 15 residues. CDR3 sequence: CASSQGDRGAYEQYF. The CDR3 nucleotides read TGCGCCAGCAGCCAAGGGGACAGGGGGGCCTACGAGCAGTACTTC.

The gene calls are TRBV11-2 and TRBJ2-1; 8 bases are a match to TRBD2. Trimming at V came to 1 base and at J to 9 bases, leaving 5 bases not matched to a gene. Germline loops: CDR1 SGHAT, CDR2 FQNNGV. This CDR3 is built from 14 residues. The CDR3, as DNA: TGTGCCAGCAGCTTAGTGCGGGGGGTAAGTGAGCAGTTCTTC. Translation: CASSLVRGVSEQFF.

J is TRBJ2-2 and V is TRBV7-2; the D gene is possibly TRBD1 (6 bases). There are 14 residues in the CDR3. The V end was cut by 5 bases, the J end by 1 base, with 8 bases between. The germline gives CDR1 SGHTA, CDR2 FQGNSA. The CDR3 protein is CASSQGQNTGELFF. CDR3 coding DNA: TGTGCCAGCAGCCAGGGACAGAACACCGGGGAGCTGTTTTTT.

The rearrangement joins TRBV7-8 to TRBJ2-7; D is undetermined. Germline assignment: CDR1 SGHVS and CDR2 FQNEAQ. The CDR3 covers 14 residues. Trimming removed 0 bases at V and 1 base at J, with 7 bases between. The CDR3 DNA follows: TGTGCCAGCAGCTTAGCCCCTTTATCCTACGAGCAGTACTTC. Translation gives CASSLAPLSYEQYF.

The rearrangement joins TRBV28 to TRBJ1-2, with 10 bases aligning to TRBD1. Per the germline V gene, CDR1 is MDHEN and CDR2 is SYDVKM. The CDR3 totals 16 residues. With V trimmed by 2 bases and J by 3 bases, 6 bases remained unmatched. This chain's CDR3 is CASSLIGDRGHYGYTF. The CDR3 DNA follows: TGTGCCAGCAGTTTAATTGGGGACAGGGGACACTATGGCTACACCTTC.

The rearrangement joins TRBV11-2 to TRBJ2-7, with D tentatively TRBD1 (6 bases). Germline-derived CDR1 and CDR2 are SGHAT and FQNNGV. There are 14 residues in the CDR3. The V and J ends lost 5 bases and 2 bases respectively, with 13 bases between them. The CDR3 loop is CASSPWTDTYEQYF. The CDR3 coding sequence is TGTGCCAGCAGCCCCTGGACAGACACCTACGAGCAGTACTTC.

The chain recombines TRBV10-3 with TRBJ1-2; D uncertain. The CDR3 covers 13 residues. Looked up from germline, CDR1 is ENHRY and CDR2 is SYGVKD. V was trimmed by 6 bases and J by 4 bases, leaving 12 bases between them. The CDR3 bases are TGTGCCATCAGCCGCGACGCGGCCTATGGCTACACCTTC. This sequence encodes CAISRDAAYGYTF.

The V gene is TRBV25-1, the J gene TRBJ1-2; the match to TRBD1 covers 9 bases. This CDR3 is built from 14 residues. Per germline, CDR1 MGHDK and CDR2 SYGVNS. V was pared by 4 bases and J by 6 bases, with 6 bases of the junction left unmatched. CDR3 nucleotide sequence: TGTGCCAGCAGTGGGTGGGACAGGGAGGATGGCTACACCTTC. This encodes CASSGWDREDGYTF.

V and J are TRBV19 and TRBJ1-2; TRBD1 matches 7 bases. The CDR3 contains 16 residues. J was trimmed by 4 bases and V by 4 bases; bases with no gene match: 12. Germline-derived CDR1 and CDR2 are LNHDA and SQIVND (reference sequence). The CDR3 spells CASSTNRHDRAYGYTF. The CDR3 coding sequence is TGTGCCAGTAGTACGAATCGACACGACAGGGCCTATGGCTACACCTTC.